The sequence of this TCR beta chain was determined in a study of shared clonotypes between healthy human individuals. Trimming shortened V by 5 bases and J by 1 base, and 10 bases separated the two germline ends. Germline V gene data show CDR1 as SGHTA and CDR2 as FQGTGA. The CDR3 totals 14 residues. TCRdb's copy holds only in-frame clones and misses some; the assay was immunoSEQ multiplex PCR. This table holds around 510,000 clones, around 81% found once. This clonotype was obtained from a woman in her thirties or forties in good health. Some clones in this sample may be carry-over from other donors' samples. This rearrangement joins TRBV7-3 to TRBJ2-3; D is perhaps TRBD2 (5 bases). The source material was PBMCs. The DNA for the CDR3 is TGTGCCAGCAGCCCGCGGACTGGCACAGATACGCAGTATTTT. Translated: CASSPRTGTDTQYF. The full variable domain, completed using reference TRBV7-3 and TRBJ2-3, is GAGVSQTPSNKVTEKGKYVELRCDPISGHTALYWYRQSLGQGPEFLIYFQGTGAADDSGLPNDRFFAVRPEGSVSTLKIQRTERGDSAVYLCASSPRTGTDTQYFGPGTRLTVL.